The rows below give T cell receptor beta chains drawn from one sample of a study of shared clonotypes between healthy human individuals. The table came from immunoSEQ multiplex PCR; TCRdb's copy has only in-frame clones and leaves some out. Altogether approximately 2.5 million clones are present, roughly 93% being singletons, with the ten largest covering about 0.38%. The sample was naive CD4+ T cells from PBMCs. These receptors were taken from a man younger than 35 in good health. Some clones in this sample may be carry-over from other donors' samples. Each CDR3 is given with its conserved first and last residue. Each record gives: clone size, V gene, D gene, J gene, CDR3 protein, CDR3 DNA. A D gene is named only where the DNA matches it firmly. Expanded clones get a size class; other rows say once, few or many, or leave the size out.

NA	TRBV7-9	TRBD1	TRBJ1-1	CASSPGGTGGTEAFF	TGTGCCAGCAGCCCAGGTGGGACAGGGGGCACTGAAGCTTTCTTT
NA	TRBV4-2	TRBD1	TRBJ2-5	CASSRLGQGEETQYF	TGTGCCAGCAGCCGACTCGGACAGGGGGAAGAGACCCAGTACTTC
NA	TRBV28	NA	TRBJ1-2	CASSFLPPSGGAYGYTF	TGTGCCAGCAGTTTCCTCCCACCTTCCGGAGGGGCCTATGGCTACACCTTC
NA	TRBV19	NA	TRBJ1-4	CASTYRPNEKLFF	TGTGCCAGTACGTACAGACCTAATGAAAAACTGTTTTTT
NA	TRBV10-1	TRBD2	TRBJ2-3	CASSETSGRTDTQYF	TGCGCCAGCAGTGAGACTAGCGGGAGGACAGATACGCAGTATTTT
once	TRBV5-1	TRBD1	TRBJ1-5	CASSAGTDSNQPQHF	TGCGCCAGCAGCGCAGGGACAGATAGCAATCAGCCCCAGCATTTT
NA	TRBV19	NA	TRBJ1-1	CASSVGRGTEAFF	TGTGCCAGTAGTGTGGGCCGAGGGACTGAAGCTTTCTTT
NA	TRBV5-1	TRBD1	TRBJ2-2	CASSIGQGGYTGELFF	TGCGCCAGCAGCATCGGACAGGGAGGATACACCGGGGAGCTGTTTTTT
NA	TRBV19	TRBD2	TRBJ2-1	CARLYAGTSNEQFF	TGTGCCAGACTTTACGCCGGGACTAGCAATGAGCAGTTCTTC
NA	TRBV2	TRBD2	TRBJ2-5	CASSAGRKETQYF	TGTGCCAGCAGTGCCGGGAGGAAAGAGACCCAGTACTTC
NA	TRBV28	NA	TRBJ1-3	CASTPGGTGNTIYF	TGTGCCAGCACCCCTGGGGGGACTGGAAACACCATATATTTT
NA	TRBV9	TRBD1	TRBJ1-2	CASSPTSGDRHYGYTF	TGTGCCAGCAGCCCCACGAGCGGGGACAGGCACTATGGCTACACCTTC
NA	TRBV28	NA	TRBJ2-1	CASSLSSYNEQFF	TGTGCCAGCAGTTTAAGTAGCTACAATGAGCAGTTCTTC
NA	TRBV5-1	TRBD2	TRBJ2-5	CASSGPAGGQETQYF	TGCGCCAGCAGCGGACCTGCGGGGGGGCAAGAGACCCAGTACTTC
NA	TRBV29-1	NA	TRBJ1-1	CSVERQGEGGTEAFF	TGCAGCGTTGAAAGGCAGGGCGAGGGTGGCACTGAAGCTTTCTTT
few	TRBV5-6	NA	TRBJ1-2	CASSQTAGLGYTF	TGTGCCAGCAGCCAGACAGCGGGGCTTGGCTACACCTTC
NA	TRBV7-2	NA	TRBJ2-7	CASSLRTGSYEQYF	TGTGCCAGCAGCTTACGAACAGGAAGCTACGAGCAGTACTTC
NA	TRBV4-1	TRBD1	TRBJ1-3	CASSQDPTGAGNTIYF	TGCGCCAGCAGCCAAGACCCTACAGGGGCGGGAAACACCATATATTTT
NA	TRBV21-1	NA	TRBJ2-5	CASSEDLGGRGETQYF	TGTGCCAGCAGCGAAGACCTAGGCGGGCGAGGGGAGACCCAGTACTTC
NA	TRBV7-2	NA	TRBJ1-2	CASSPRDVSNYGYTF	TGTGCCAGCAGCCCCCGGGACGTCTCAAACTATGGCTACACCTTC
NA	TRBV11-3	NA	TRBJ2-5	CASSILYGSDQYF	TGTGCCAGCAGCATTTTATACGGGTCGGACCAGTACTTC
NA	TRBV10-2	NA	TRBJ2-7	CASSEPASYEQYF	TGCGCCAGCTCCGAGCCGGCCTCCTACGAGCAGTACTTC
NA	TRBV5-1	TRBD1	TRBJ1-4	CASSLVPGQGNEKLFF	TGCGCCAGCAGCTTGGTTCCGGGACAGGGAAATGAAAAACTGTTTTTT
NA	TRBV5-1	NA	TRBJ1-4	CASSLFRERGEKLFF	TGCGCCAGCAGCTTGTTCCGAGAAAGGGGTGAAAAACTGTTTTTT
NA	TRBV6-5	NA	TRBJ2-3	CASSYGAASDTQYF	TGTGCCAGCAGTTACGGAGCAGCGTCCGATACGCAGTATTTT
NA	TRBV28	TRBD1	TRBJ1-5	CASSPPGQQNQPQHF	TGTGCCAGCAGTCCCCCGGGACAGCAGAATCAGCCCCAGCATTTT
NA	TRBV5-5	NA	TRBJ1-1	CASSLGGLGTEAFF	TGTGCCAGCAGCTTGGGAGGTCTGGGCACTGAAGCTTTCTTT
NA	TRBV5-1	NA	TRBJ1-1	CASREQDNTEAFF	TGCGCCAGCAGGGAACAGGACAACACTGAAGCTTTCTTT
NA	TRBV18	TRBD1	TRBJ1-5	CASSPGGDRPGAQHF	TGTGCCAGCTCACCAGGGGGGGACAGGCCTGGGGCCCAGCATTTT
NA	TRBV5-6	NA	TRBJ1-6	CASSSGLFGNSPLHF	TGTGCCAGCAGCTCAGGTCTTTTTGGGAATTCACCCCTCCACTTT
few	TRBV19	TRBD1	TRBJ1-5	CASHHRGQWQPQHF	TGTGCCAGTCATCACAGGGGGCAGTGGCAGCCCCAGCATTTT
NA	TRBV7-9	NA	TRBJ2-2	CASSGPRNTGELFF	TGTGCCAGCAGCGGACCGAGGAACACCGGGGAGCTGTTTTTT